This TCR beta chain was identified in a study of CD8 T cells in ankylosing spondylitis (dated 2017 in TCRdb). As for the study more broadly: The study profiled T cell receptor beta repertoires in healthy donors and ankylosing spondylitis patients to find disease-linked TCR variants. Peripheral blood was sampled, and synovial fluid was also collected from ankylosing spondylitis patients. The full study cohort comprised around 25 ankylosing spondylitis patients and some 110 healthy donors. Overall results and qualifications from the work: A TCR beta motif made up of eight or nine highly homologous amino acid variants appeared to be characteristic of blood from ankylosing spondylitis patients. In peripheral blood, the disease-linked clones were found at relatively low frequencies and had a CD8+ phenotype. Some motif variants had previously been reported in the synovial fluid and blood of reactive arthritis patients, which suggests shared mechanisms of disease initiation. According to the report, matched synovial fluid samples from ankylosing spondylitis patients were significantly enriched for the disease-linked clones.

This clonotype came up many times. This clone's antigen is unknown. It has no much larger one-base neighbor in the sample; base qualities were not kept. The CDR3 holds 12 amino acids from the cysteine to the phenylalanine. Only the CDR3 part of the read is kept: 36 bases, read in frame from the first base. The V and J ends are trimmed by 0 bases and 5 bases, leaving 5 bases between them. From the germline V gene, CDR1 is SGHRS and CDR2 is YFSETQ. These reads were obtained on an Illumina HiSeq 2500. Quantitative 5'-RACE with molecular barcodes was used to prepare TCR beta libraries. The paper's data handling went like this. Disease-linked TCR variants were identified with a new computational method built on a probabilistic model of VDJ rearrangement. TCRdb reran the public reads through fastp at Q25 and MiXCR, keeping productive beta chains. All rows with the same CDR3 protein become a single entry with the most common DNA and genes. The V and J calls follow TCRdb's processing rather than the paper's. The sample table shows about 190,000 distinct CDR3 sequences, and approximately 13% are seen once. Together, the top ten hold roughly 9.6% of the sample.

The source is a female donor with ankylosing spondylitis or in good health (not recorded which). This chain is built from TRBV5-1 and TRBJ2-5; confidence is insufficient to name the D gene. Specimen: blood, either unsorted or a sorted T cell fraction (not recorded which). Here is the DNA: TGCGCCAGCAGCTTGGATGAGGAGACCCAGTACTTC. Translated, it gives CASSLDEETQYF.